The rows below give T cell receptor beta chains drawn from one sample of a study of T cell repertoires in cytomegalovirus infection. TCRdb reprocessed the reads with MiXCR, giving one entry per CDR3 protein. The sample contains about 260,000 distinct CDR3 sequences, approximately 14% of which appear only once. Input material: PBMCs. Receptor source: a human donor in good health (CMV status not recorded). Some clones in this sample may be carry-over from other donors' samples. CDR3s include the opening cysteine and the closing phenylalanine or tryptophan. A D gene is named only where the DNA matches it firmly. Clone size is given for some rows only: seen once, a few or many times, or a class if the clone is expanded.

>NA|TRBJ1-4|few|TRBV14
CASGWGLPNEKLFF
TGTGCCAGCGGGTGGGGATTGCCTAATGAAAAACTGTTTTTT
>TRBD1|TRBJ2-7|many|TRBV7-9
CASSRKGTGDEQYF
TGTGCCAGCAGCCGCAAGGGGACAGGGGACGAGCAGTACTTC
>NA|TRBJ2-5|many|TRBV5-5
CASSFLQLQETQYF
TGTGCCAGCAGCTTCTTACAACTCCAAGAGACCCAGTACTTC
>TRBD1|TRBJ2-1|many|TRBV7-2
CASSLGRFRGLLNSYNEQFF
TGTGCCAGCAGCTTAGGGCGGTTCAGGGGGCTGCTCAACTCCTACAATGAGCAGTTCTTC
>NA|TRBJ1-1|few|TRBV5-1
CASSADLRGNTEAFF
TGCGCCAGCAGCGCAGACTTGCGCGGGAACACTGAAGCTTTCTTT
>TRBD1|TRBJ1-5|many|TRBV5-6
CASSYGTAVQPQHF
TGTGCCAGCAGCTACGGGACAGCGGTTCAGCCCCAGCATTTT
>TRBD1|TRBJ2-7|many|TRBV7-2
CASSLAPTGGVSYEQYF
TGTGCCAGCAGCTTAGCGCCTACAGGGGGCGTCTCCTACGAGCAGTACTTC
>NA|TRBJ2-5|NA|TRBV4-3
CASSRTVEGGETQYF
TGCGCCAGCAGCCGGACGGTTGAGGGAGGAGAGACCCAGTACTTC
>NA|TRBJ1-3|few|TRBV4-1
CASSRVTGSGNTIYF
TGCGCCAGCAGCCGAGTTACAGGGAGCGGAAACACCATATATTTT
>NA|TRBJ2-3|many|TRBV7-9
CASSRRGSGFPDTQYF
TGTGCCAGCAGCCGTAGAGGCTCGGGATTCCCAGATACGCAGTATTTT
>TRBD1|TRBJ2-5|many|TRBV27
CASSLTLTGTGGEETQYF
TGTGCCAGCAGTTTAACCCTAACCGGGACAGGGGGAGAAGAGACCCAGTACTTC
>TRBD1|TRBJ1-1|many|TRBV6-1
CASKYQGVGTEAFF
TGTGCCAGCAAATATCAGGGGGTCGGCACTGAAGCTTTCTTT
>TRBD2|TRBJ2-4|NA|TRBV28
CASSSQTSTSGLAKNIQYF
TGTGCCAGCAGTTCCCAAACCTCGACTAGCGGCTTAGCCAAAAACATTCAGTACTTC
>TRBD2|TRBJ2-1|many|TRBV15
CATSRDPPSGDPYNEQFF
TGTGCCACCAGCAGAGATCCGCCTAGCGGGGACCCCTACAATGAGCAGTTCTTC
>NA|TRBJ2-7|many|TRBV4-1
CASSQARLLGSYEQYF
TGCGCCAGCAGCCAAGCGCGGCTCCTTGGGTCCTACGAGCAGTACTTC
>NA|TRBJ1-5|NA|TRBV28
CASRNPSQAQHF
TGTGCCAGCAGAAATCCCTCCCAGGCCCAGCATTTT
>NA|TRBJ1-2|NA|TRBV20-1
CSARGRAHGYTF
TGCAGTGCTAGAGGCAGGGCTCATGGCTACACCTTC
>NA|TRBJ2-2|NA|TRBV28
CASTPGGRPISGELFF
TGTGCCAGCACCCCCGGCGGGCGGCCCATTTCCGGGGAGCTGTTTTTT
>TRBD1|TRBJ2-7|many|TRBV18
CASSPKTGSYEQYF
TGTGCCAGCTCACCTAAGACAGGGAGCTACGAGCAGTACTTC
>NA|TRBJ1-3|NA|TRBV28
CASNGVMRNTIYF
TGTGCCAGCAACGGGGTTATGAGAAACACCATATATTTT
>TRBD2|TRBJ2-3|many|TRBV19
CASSTPSAGGSDTQYF
TGTGCCAGTAGTACCCCCAGCGCGGGAGGATCAGATACGCAGTATTTT
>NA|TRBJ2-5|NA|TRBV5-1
CASSLAGLATQETQYF
TGCGCCAGCAGCTTGGCGGGCCTAGCCACCCAGGAGACCCAGTACTTC
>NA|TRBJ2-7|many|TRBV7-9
CASSMTRDFSYEQYF
TGTGCCAGCAGCATGACCCGGGACTTCTCCTACGAGCAGTACTTC
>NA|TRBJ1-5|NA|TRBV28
CASSSRSFRQPQHF
TGTGCCAGCAGTTCCCGCAGTTTCAGGCAGCCCCAGCATTTT
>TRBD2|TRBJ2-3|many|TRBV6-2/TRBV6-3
CASSSSAGETDTQYF
TGTGCCAGCAGTTCATCGGCGGGAGAAACAGATACGCAGTATTTT
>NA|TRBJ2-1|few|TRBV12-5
CASGLGINEQFF
TGTGCTAGTGGTTTGGGGATTAATGAGCAGTTCTTC
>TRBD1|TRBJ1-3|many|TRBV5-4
CASSKGQNPGNTIYF
TGTGCCAGCAGCAAGGGACAGAACCCTGGAAACACCATATATTTT
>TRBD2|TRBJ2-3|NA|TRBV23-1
CASSHYGTSEGTDTQYF
TGCGCCAGCAGTCACTACGGGACTAGCGAGGGTACAGATACGCAGTATTTT
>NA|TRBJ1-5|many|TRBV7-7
CASSLEQGFNQPQHF
TGTGCCAGCAGCTTAGAACAGGGATTCAATCAGCCCCAGCATTTT
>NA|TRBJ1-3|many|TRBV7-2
CASSLRPGNTIYF
TGTGCCAGCAGCTTAAGGCCGGGAAACACCATATATTTT
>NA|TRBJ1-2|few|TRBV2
CASSETGPPGYTF
TGTGCCAGCAGTGAGACCGGACCGCCAGGCTACACCTTC
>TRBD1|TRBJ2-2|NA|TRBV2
CASSRDGTGNTGELFF
TGTGCCAGCAGTCGTGATGGGACAGGAAACACCGGGGAGCTGTTTTTT
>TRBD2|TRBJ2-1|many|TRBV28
CASSFFGLAGTISYNEQFF
TGTGCCAGCAGTTTTTTCGGGCTAGCGGGGACGATCTCCTACAATGAGCAGTTCTTC
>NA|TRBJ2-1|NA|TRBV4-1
CASSQFMRDRPDEQFF
TGCGCCAGCAGCCAATTCATGCGGGACAGACCGGATGAGCAGTTCTTC
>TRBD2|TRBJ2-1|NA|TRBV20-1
CSQRGPVYNEQFF
TGCAGTCAGCGGGGGCCCGTCTACAATGAGCAGTTCTTC
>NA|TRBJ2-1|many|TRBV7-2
CASSLGLAYEQFF
TGTGCCAGCAGCTTGGGCTTAGCCTATGAGCAGTTCTTC
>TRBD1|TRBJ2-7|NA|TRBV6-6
CASSQGTGTGTYEQYF
TGTGCCAGCAGTCAGGGAACCGGGACAGGTACCTACGAGCAGTACTTC
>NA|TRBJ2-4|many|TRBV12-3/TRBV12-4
CASSVPENIQYF
TGTGCCAGCAGTGTACCCGAAAACATTCAGTACTTC
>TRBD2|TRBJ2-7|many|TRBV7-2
CASSLEGTSGSYEQYF
TGTGCCAGCAGCTTAGAAGGGACTAGCGGTTCCTACGAGCAGTACTTC
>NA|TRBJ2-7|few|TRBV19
CASSKDHYEQYF
TGTGCCAGTAGTAAGGACCACTACGAGCAGTACTTC
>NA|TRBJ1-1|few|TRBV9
CASSVGPGNTEAFF
TGTGCCAGCAGCGTAGGGCCCGGGAACACTGAAGCTTTCTTT
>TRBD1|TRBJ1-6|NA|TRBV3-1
CASSQVPGQGANSPLHF
TGTGCCAGCAGCCAAGTCCCGGGACAGGGGGCGAATTCACCCCTCCACTTT
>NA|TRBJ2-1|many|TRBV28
CASSFIALGQFF
TGTGCCAGCAGTTTTATAGCGCTGGGGCAGTTCTTC
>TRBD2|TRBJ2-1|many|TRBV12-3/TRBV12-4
CASSPRGVSYNEQFF
TGTGCCAGCAGCCCCCGGGGGGTCTCCTACAATGAGCAGTTCTTC
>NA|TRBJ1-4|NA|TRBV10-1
CASSAGQTPNEKLFF
TGCGCCAGCAGTGCAGGACAGACACCTAATGAAAAACTGTTTTTT
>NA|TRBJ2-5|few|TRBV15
CATSRASGSETQYF
TGTGCCACCAGCAGAGCGTCAGGGTCAGAGACCCAGTACTTC
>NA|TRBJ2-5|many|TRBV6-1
CASSNGRREETQYF
TGTGCCAGCAGCAACGGGCGGAGAGAGGAGACCCAGTACTTC
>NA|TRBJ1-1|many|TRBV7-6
CASSFGLNTEAFF
TGTGCCAGCAGCTTTGGGTTGAACACTGAAGCTTTCTTT
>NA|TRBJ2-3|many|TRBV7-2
CASSLVGLTRADTQYF
TGTGCCAGCAGCTTAGTGGGTTTAACCAGGGCCGATACGCAGTATTTT
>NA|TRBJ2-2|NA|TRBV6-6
CASRALPSTGELFF
TGTGCCAGCAGAGCATTGCCGAGCACCGGGGAGCTGTTTTTT
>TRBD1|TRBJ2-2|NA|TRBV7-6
CASSLYRGQNTGELFF
TGTGCCAGCAGCTTATACAGGGGACAAAACACCGGGGAGCTGTTTTTT
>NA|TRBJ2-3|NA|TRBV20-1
CSASMEAVTQYF
TGCAGTGCTAGTATGGAGGCGGTTACGCAGTATTTT
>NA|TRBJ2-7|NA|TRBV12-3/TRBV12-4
CASTAQGTSYEQYF
TGTGCCAGCACCGCACAGGGGACTTCCTACGAGCAGTACTTC
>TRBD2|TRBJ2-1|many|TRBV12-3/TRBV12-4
CASSFAAGGIYNEQFF
TGTGCCAGCAGTTTTGCCGCGGGGGGGATATACAATGAGCAGTTCTTC
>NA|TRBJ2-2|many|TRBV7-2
CASSLVADYTGELFF
TGTGCCAGCAGCTTAGTCGCGGACTACACCGGGGAGCTGTTTTTT
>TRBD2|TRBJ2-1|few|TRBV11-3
CASSQRTSGRGSNEQFF
TGTGCCAGCAGCCAGCGGACTAGCGGGAGAGGAAGCAATGAGCAGTTCTTC
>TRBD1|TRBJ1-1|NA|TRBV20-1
CSARGTPTGGWYRPEAFF
TGCAGTGCTAGAGGAACCCCGACAGGGGGCTGGTACCGCCCTGAAGCTTTCTTT
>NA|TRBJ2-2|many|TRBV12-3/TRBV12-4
CASSFPWTGHPNTGELFF
TGTGCCAGCAGTTTCCCTTGGACGGGACACCCGAACACCGGGGAGCTGTTTTTT
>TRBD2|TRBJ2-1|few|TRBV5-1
CASSPRTSGSSYNEQFF
TGCGCCAGCAGCCCACGGACTAGCGGGAGCTCCTACAATGAGCAGTTCTTC
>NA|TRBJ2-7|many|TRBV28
CASSLFRESGEQYF
TGTGCCAGCAGTTTATTCCGGGAGTCGGGGGAGCAGTACTTC